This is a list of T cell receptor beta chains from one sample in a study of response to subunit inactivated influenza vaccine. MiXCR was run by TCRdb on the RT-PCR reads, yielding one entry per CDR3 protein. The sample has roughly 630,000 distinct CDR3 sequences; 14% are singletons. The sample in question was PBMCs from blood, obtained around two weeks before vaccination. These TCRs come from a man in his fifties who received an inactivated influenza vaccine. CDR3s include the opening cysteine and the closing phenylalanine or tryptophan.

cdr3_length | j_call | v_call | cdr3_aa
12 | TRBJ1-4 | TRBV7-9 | CASSLSGEKLFF
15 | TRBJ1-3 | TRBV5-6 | CASSLDPWAGNTIYF
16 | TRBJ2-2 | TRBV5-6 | CASSLVAAGATGELFF
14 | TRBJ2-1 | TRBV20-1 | CSAGASGSINEQFF
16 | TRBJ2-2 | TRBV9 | CASSLYVRANTGELFF
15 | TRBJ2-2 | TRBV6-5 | CASSYRPRTTGELFF
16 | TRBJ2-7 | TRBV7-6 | CASSSSPTSGYYEQYF
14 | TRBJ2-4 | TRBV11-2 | CASSDPAKLDIQYF
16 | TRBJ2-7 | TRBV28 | CASSFRTSGASYEQYF
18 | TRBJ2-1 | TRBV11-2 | CASSLGLAGGRRSAEQFF
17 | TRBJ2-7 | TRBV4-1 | CASSQDLDRLTSYEQYF
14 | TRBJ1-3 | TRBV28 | CASSSRAILYTIYF
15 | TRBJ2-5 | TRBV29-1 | CSVPNRQGLQETQYF
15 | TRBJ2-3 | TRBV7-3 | CASSLLGGRADTQYF
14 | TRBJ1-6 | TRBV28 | CASRRTGMSSPLHF
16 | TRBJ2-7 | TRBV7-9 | CASSLRQGGSGGEQYF
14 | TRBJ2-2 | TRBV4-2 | CASSPEINTGELFF